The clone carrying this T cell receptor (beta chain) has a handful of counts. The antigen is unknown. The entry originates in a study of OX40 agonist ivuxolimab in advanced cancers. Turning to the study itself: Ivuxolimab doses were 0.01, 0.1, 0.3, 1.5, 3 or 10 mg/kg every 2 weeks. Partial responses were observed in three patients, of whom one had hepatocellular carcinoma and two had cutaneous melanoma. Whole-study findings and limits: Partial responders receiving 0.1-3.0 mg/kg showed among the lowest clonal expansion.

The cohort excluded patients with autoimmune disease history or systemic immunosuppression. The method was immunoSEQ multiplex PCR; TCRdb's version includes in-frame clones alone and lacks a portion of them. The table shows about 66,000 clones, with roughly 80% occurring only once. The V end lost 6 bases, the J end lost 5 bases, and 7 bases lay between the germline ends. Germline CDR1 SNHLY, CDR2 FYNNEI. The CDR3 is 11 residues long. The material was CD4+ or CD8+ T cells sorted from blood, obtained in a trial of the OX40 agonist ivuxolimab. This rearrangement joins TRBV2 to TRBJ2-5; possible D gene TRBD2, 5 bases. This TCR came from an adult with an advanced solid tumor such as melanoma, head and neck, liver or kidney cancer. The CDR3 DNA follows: TGTGCCAGCAGGGGCGGGGAGACCCAGTACTTC. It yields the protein CASRGGETQYF.